This paragraph reports one T cell receptor beta chain. This specimen belongs to a study of OX40 agonist ivuxolimab in advanced cancers. The CDR3 is 13 amino acids. CDR1 and CDR2 from the germline V gene are SQVTM and ANQGSEA. Trimming pared 3 bases from V and 1 base from J, leaving 6 bases between. Clones were sequenced by immunoSEQ multiplex PCR, and TCRdb holds only the in-frame ones, with some missing. The sample has some 100,000 clones, about nine tenths seen once. Sample: CD4+ or CD8+ T cells sorted from blood, taken in a trial of the OX40 agonist ivuxolimab. The chain uses TRBV29-1 and TRBJ2-2; no clear D gene. This receptor was identified in an adult with an advanced solid tumor such as melanoma, head and neck, liver or kidney cancer. In nucleotides, the CDR3 is TGCAGCGTTGATGGCCAGAACACCGGGGAGCTGTTTTTT. Translated: CSVDGQNTGELFF.